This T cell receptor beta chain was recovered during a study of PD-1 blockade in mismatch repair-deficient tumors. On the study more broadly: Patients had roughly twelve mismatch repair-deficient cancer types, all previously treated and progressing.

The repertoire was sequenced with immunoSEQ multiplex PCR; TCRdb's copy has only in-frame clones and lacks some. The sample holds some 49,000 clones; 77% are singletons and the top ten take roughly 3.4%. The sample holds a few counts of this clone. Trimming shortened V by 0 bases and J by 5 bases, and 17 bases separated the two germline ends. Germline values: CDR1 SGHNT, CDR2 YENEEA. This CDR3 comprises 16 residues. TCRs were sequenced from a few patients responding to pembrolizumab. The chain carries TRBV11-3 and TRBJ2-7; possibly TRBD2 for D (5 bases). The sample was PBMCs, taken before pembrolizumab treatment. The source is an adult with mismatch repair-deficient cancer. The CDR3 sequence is CASSLDGREGKDEQYF. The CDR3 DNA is TGTGCCAGCAGCTTAGATGGTCGGGAAGGGAAGGACGAGCAGTACTTC.